One sample yielded the 26 T cell receptor beta chains listed below, sequenced in a study of metastatic and nonmetastatic thyroid tumors. TCRdb reprocessed the PCR reads using MiXCR. The table records approximately 17,000 clones, roughly a quarter of them present only once. Thyroid surgery was preceded by no treatment in any patient. Sequencing was carried out using adjacent normal tissue. The receptors originated from a female donor with papillary thyroid cancer or a benign thyroid nodule (not recorded which). Some clones in this sample may be carry-over from other donors' samples.

The chain is built from TRBV7-2 and TRBJ2-5, with 9 bases that match TRBD2. With V trimmed by 1 base and J by 3 bases, 0 bases remained unmatched. The CDR3 sequence is 14 residues long. Looked up from germline, CDR1 is SGHTA and CDR2 is FQGNSA. CDR3 DNA sequence: TGTGCCAGCAGCTTAGGACTAGCGGAAGAGACCCAGTACTTC. This translates into CASSLGLAEETQYF. Full variable domain (missing parts from reference TRBV7-2 and TRBJ2-5): GAGVSQSPSNKVTEKGKDVELRCDPISGHTALYWYRQSLGQGLEFLIYFQGNSAPDKSGLPSDRFSAERTGGSVSTLTIQRTQQEDSAVYLCASSLGLAEETQYFGPGTRLLVL.

This clone has more than one count but fewer than ten. The chain employs TRBV6-2 or TRBV6-3 and TRBJ1-1; D call uncertain. The germline V and J ends were trimmed by 0 bases and 0 bases, with 2 bases remaining between them. The CDR3 extends over 13 amino acids. Germline CDR1 reads MNHEY; CDR2 reads SVGEGT. In nucleotides, the CDR3 is TGTGCCAGCAGTTACTCGGTGAACACTGAAGCTTTCTTT. Residues: CASSYSVNTEAFF.

This clone turned up a few times. The chain couples TRBV28 to TRBJ1-2, with 10 bases aligning to TRBD1. CDR3 length: 16 amino acids. Germline CDR1 and CDR2: MDHEN and SYDVKM. The ends lost 5 bases at V and 4 bases at J; junction bases unmatched: 10. The CDR3 DNA reads TGTGCCAGCAGTCCCGGACAGGGGGGATTTCGCTATGGCTACACCTTC. This sequence encodes CASSPGQGGFRYGYTF.

This chain links TRBV19 with TRBJ1-5; D remains ambiguous. The germline V gene encodes CDR1 LNHDA and CDR2 SQIVND (reference sequence). The V and J ends lost 9 bases and 0 bases respectively, with 24 bases between them. There are 18 residues in the CDR3. CDR3 sequence reads: CASQSGQEKIYSNQPQHF. Written as DNA, the CDR3 is TGTGCCAGCCAAAGTGGGCAGGAGAAGATTTATAGCAATCAGCCCCAGCATTTT.

This clone is categorized as medium-sized (0.01 to 0.1%). This rearrangement joins TRBV18 to TRBJ1-1; 7 nucleotides align to TRBD1. CDR1 and CDR2 from the germline V gene are KGHSH and LQKENI. The CDR3 is 16 amino acids. J gave up 0 bases and V 3 bases, and 7 bases lay outside the gene matches. The CDR3 region is CASSPPLTGMNTEAFF. The CDR3 DNA follows: TGTGCCAGCTCACCCCCTCTGACAGGGATGAACACTGAAGCTTTCTTT.

This clone was detected only a few times. This rearrangement joins TRBV6-5 to TRBJ2-7, with D uncertain. Trimming removed 0 bases from V and 3 bases from J, with 12 bases in between. The CDR3 is 15 amino acids. Germline-derived CDR1 and CDR2 are MNHEY and SVGAGI. The CDR3 loop is CASSYSRRENYEQYF. CDR3 DNA sequence: TGTGCCAGCAGTTACTCGAGAAGGGAAAACTACGAGCAGTACTTC.

Relative to its sample, this clone is medium-sized. The chain has TRBV7-8 and TRBJ2-6, with TRBD2 matching over 7 bases. Looked up from germline, CDR1 is SGHVS and CDR2 is FQNEAQ. The length of the CDR3 is 18 residues. J gave up 0 bases and V 1 base, and 6 bases lay outside the gene matches. This CDR3 reads CASSLVGLDFSGANVLTF. In nucleotides, the CDR3 is TGTGCCAGCAGCTTAGTCGGACTAGATTTCTCTGGGGCCAACGTCCTGACTTTC.

The V and J genes are TRBV6-1 and TRBJ2-7, with 8 bases identical to TRBD2. The CDR3 is 13 amino acids. V lost 11 bases to trimming and J lost 0 bases; unmatched junction nucleotides: 6. CDR1 is MNHNS, CDR2 SASEGT, per germline. The CDR3 DNA reads as TGTGCCCACAAAGGGACTAGCTCCTACGAGCAGTACTTC. Translation gives CAHKGTSSYEQYF.

The rearrangement uses TRBV10-3 and TRBJ1-5, with TRBD1 matching over 8 bases. Germline lookup yields CDR1 ENHRY and CDR2 SYGVKD. The CDR3 consists of 17 residues. The J segment lost 0 bases and the V segment lost 0 bases, leaving 4 bases of the junction unmatched. The CDR3 DNA follows: TGTGCCATCAGTGAGTCCCAGGACAGGGATAGCAATCAGCCCCAGCATTTT. This encodes CAISESQDRDSNQPQHF.

The chain combines TRBV6-1 with TRBJ2-1; 10 nucleotides align to TRBD2. This CDR3 comprises 13 residues. Germline CDR1 reads MNHNS; CDR2 reads SASEGT. The J segment lost 9 bases and the V segment lost 7 bases, leaving 6 bases of the junction unmatched. The CDR3 here is CASMELAGGEQFF. DNA for the CDR3: TGTGCCAGCATGGAGTTAGCGGGAGGTGAGCAGTTCTTC.

This chain links TRBV20-1 with TRBJ2-6; no definite D call. The V gene's germline CDR1 is DFQATT and CDR2 SNEGSKA (reference sequence). Between the trimmed V and J ends, which lost 3 bases and 0 bases, there was a span of 9 bases. This CDR3 comprises 15 residues. The CDR3 nucleotides are TGCAGTGCTAGGAGCGTGAGCTCTGGGGCCAACGTCCTGACTTTC. This encodes CSARSVSSGANVLTF.

This clone has only a few counts. This chain joins TRBV27 and TRBJ2-7, with D tentatively TRBD2 (5 bases). Trimming removed 6 bases at V and 5 bases at J, with 17 bases between. This CDR3 has 14 amino acids. CDR1 is MNHEY and CDR2 is SMNVEV in the germline V gene (reference sequence). The CDR3 sequence is CASRPISVRNEQYF. The CDR3 nucleotides read TGTGCCAGCAGACCAATTAGCGTGAGAAACGAGCAGTACTTC.

This clone was picked up a small number of times. This sequence joins TRBV6-1 and TRBJ2-1; D assignment may be TRBD1 or TRBD2 (6 bases each). Trimming removed 6 bases at V and 4 bases at J, with 16 bases between. The length of the CDR3 is 15 residues. The germline CDR1 and CDR2 sequences are MNHNS and SASEGT. CDR3 region: CASRKGGSGYNEQFF. The DNA for the CDR3 is TGTGCCAGCAGGAAGGGGGGTAGTGGGTACAATGAGCAGTTCTTC.

The sample holds a few counts of this clone. This chain joins TRBV27 and TRBJ2-7; 11 bases are a match to TRBD2. This CDR3 comprises 14 residues. The V gene's germline CDR1 is MNHEY and CDR2 SMNVEV (reference sequence). Trimming cost V 6 bases and J 3 bases; bases outside gene matches: 4. The CDR3 is CASSLAGGYYEQYF. The CDR3 DNA follows: TGTGCCAGCAGCTTAGCGGGGGGGTACTACGAGCAGTACTTC.

The chain uses TRBV6-1 and TRBJ1-2; D unresolved. CDR1 is MNHNS, CDR2 SASEGT, per germline. This CDR3 has 12 residues. With 11 bases removed from V and 10 bases from J, the gap between germline ends came to 20 bases. CDR3 sequence (DNA): TGTGCCTCTTACGTTGGGTGGGGAGTCTACACCTTC. Protein product: CASYVGWGVYTF.

This clone turned up a few times. V gene TRBV24-1 combines with J gene TRBJ2-7, with D unclear. V lost 5 bases and J lost 6, with 7 bases in between. The CDR3 is 11 amino acids. Germline V gives CDR1 KGHDR, CDR2 SFDVKD. In nucleotides, the CDR3 is TGTGCCACCAGTGCGTCGGGCGAGCAGTACTTC. Protein: CATSASGEQYF.

The chain carries TRBV12-3 or TRBV12-4 and TRBJ1-1, with TRBD1 as a possible D gene (5 bases). With 5 bases removed from V and 5 bases from J, the gap between germline ends came to 18 bases. CDR3 length equals 15 residues. CDR3 region: CASSPRGGVGTEAFF. In DNA form, the CDR3 reads TGTGCCAGCAGTCCCCGTGGAGGGGTCGGGACTGAAGCTTTCTTT.

The J gene is TRBJ2-1, the V gene TRBV20-1; D might be TRBD2 (6 bases). CDR3 length: 15 amino acids. The V and J ends lost 0 bases and 9 bases respectively, with 18 bases between them. Per the germline V gene, CDR1 is DFQATT and CDR2 is SNEGSKA (reference sequence). CDR3 residues: CSARDRRGIGGEQFF. CDR3 DNA sequence: TGCAGTGCTAGAGATCGGCGCGGGATAGGTGGTGAGCAGTTCTTC.

The genes are TRBV5-1 and TRBJ2-5; 8 bases are shared with TRBD1. V trimming: 4 bases; J trimming: 1 base; junction bases outside the gene matches: 3. Germline lookup yields CDR1 SGHRS and CDR2 YFSETQ. The CDR3 is made up of 14 amino acids. The DNA for the CDR3 is TGCGCCAGCAGCCTTCAGGGGGCCCAAGAGACCCAGTACTTC. Its protein product is CASSLQGAQETQYF.

This clone occurred many times. The chain combines TRBV3-1 with TRBJ2-7; D might be TRBD1 (6 bases). This CDR3 spans 15 amino acids. Per the germline V gene, CDR1 is LGHDT and CDR2 is YNNKEL (reference sequence). Trimming pared 1 base from V and 2 bases from J, leaving 12 bases between. Here the CDR3 DNA reads TGTGCCAGCAGCCAAGGAATCGGACAGACCTACGAGCAGTACTTC. It codes for CASSQGIGQTYEQYF.

This clone was seen more than once but under ten times. The rearrangement links TRBV12-5 to TRBJ2-3, with 8 bases fitting TRBD1. CDR1 is LGHNT and CDR2 is FRNRAP in the germline V gene. The CDR3 covers 14 residues. Unmatched junction bases numbered 2, after V lost 5 bases and J lost 1 base. CDR3 coding DNA: TGTGCTAGTGGTCCGACAGGGGGCACAGATACGCAGTATTTT. The encoded protein is CASGPTGGTDTQYF.

A word on this clone: One end of the junction varies from germline; a read error may be responsible. V gene TRBV6-2 or TRBV6-3 combines with J gene TRBJ2-1; D call uncertain. The CDR3 contains 12 residues. Germline-derived CDR1 and CDR2 are MNHEY and SVGEGT. Here the CDR3 DNA reads TGTGCCAGCAGTTACCTGGGCAATGAGCAGTCCTTC. Amino acids: CASSYLGNEQSF.

The chain recombines TRBV27 with TRBJ1-2; 11 bases fit TRBD1. The CDR3 runs to 16 residues. Germline loops: CDR1 MNHEY, CDR2 SMNVEV (reference sequence). The trim removed 5 bases at V and 4 bases at J, leaving 9 bases unmatched. The CDR3: CASSTRTGGAAYGYTF. CDR3 sequence (DNA): TGTGCCAGCAGTACAAGGACAGGGGGCGCTGCCTATGGCTACACCTTC.

The rearrangement links TRBV2 to TRBJ2-3; 7 nucleotides match TRBD2. Germline CDR1 reads SNHLY; CDR2 reads FYNNEI. V lost 4 bases, J lost 3 bases, and 10 bases stayed unmatched. The CDR3 runs to 16 residues. As DNA, the CDR3 is TGTGCCAGCAGTGGCACCCCTAGCGGAGAAACAGATACGCAGTATTTT. This translates into CASSGTPSGETDTQYF.

The rearrangement uses TRBV12-3 or TRBV12-4 and TRBJ2-3, with D possibly being TRBD1 (6 bases). This CDR3 has 15 residues. V lost 5 bases to trimming and J lost 0 bases, with 12 bases between them. CDR3 sequence reads: CASSPRQVSTDTQYF. The CDR3 DNA is TGTGCCAGCAGTCCCCGACAGGTTAGCACAGATACGCAGTATTTT.

This clone occurred many times. The chain uses TRBV6-6 and TRBJ1-6; the D is unclear. Germline V CDR1 and CDR2: MNHNY, SVGAGI (reference sequence). CDR3 length: 15 residues. The V and J ends lost 2 bases and 10 bases respectively, with 15 bases between them. DNA for the CDR3: TGTGCCAGCAGTTACAATGCGGGGAGAGAGTCACCCCTCCACTTT. Translated: CASSYNAGRESPLHF.